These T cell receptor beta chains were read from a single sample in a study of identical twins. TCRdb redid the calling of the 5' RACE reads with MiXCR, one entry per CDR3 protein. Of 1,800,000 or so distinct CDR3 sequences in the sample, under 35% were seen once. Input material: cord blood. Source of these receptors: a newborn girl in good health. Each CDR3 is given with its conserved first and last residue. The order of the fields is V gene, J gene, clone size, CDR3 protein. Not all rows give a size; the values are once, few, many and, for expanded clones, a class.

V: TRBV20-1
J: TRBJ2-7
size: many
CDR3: CSASGRYEQYF

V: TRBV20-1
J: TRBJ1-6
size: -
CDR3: CSARGVSYSPLHF

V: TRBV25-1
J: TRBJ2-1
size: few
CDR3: CASSATSGGSYNEQFF

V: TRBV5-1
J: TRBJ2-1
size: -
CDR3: CASSLVGYRYNEQFF

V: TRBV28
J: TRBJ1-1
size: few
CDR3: CASRILQGGAFF

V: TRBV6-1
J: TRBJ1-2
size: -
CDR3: CASRLTSNYGYTF

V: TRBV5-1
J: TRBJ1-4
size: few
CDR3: CASSISRGTNEKLFF

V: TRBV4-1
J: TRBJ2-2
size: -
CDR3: CASRRLAGTGELFF

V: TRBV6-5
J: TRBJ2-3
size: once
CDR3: CASSRRTKWDTQYF

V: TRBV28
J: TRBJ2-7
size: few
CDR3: CASSSGLAEQYF

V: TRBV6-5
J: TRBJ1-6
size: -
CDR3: CATRRGVGNLPLHF

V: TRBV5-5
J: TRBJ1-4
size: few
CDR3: CASSLTTGSEKLFF

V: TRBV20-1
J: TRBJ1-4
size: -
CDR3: CSATPGQGNEKLFF

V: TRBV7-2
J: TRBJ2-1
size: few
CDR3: CASSLAGRREHSYNEQFF

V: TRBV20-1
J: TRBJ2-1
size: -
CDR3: CSARLAGNNEQFF

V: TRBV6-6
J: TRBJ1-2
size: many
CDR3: CASSSGVGYTF

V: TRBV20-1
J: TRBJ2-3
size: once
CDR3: CSASYTSPTDTQYF

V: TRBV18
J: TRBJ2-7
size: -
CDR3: CASSPDSGRDYEQYF

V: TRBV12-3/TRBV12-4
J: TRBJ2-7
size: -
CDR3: CASSFLASGKLDEQYF

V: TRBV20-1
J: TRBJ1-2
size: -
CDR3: CSASPQHYGYTF

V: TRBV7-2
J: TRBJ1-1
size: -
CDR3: CASTPGGATEAFF

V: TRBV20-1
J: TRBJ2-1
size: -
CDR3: CSATASGRNEQFF

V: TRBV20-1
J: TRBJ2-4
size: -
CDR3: CSARGTVPTVQYF

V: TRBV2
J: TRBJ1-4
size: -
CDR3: CASSEFPGQGTTNEKLFF

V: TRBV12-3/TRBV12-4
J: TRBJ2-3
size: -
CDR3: CASSLGTSKIDTQYF

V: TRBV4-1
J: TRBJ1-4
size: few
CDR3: CASSQVSYGGGENEKLFF

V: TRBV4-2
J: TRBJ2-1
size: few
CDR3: CASSQGEIAGGSYNEQFF

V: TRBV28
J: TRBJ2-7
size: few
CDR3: CASSYRDRGLREQYF

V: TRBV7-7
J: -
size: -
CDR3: CASSLGAAGVETQYF

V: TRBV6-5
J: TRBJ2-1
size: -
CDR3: CASSYGTSVYTEQFF

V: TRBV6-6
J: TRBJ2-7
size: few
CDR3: CASSYTTGVEQYF

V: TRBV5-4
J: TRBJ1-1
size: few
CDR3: CASSLGAGGMNTEAFF

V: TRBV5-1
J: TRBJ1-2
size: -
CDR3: CASSLRLTYGYTF

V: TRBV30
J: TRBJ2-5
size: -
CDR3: CAWTFGSRVQETQYF

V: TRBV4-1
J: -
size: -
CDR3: CASSPRTSDSTYEQYF